The 7 T cell receptor beta chains below come from one sample, sequenced in a study of post-analysis software for immune sequencing data. General observations from the study: About 5 TRBV segments were significantly more frequent in patients than in controls. TRBV5-6, TRBV5-1 and TRBV20-1 were among these segments.

These receptors' targets are unknown. The TCR beta cDNA libraries contained unique molecular identifiers. TCRdb re-called the PCR reads through MiXCR, storing one row per CDR3 protein. The repertoire holds roughly 540,000 distinct CDR3 sequences, with 30% to 40% as singletons. The sample taken for sequencing was blood. The receptors stem from a girl aged 2-17 years with multiple sclerosis.

This clonotype was recorded a few times. V gene TRBV28 combines with J gene TRBJ2-1; no clear D. Trimming shortened V by 3 bases and J by 5 bases, and 17 bases separated the two germline ends. The CDR3 totals 16 residues. Germline V gene data show CDR1 as MDHEN and CDR2 as SYDVKM. CDR3 DNA: TGTGCCAGCAGTTTGATCGGAGACTTATCAGACAATGAGCAGTTCTTC. Translated, it gives CASSLIGDLSDNEQFF.

The CDR3 DNA reads TGCAGTGCTAGAGAACAGCCCCGACAAGAGACCCAGTACTTC. This codes for CSAREQPRQETQYF. The V and J genes are TRBV20-1 and TRBJ2-5; D is ambiguous. The germline gives CDR1 DFQATT, CDR2 SNEGSKA (reference sequence). V gave up 0 bases and J gave up 2 bases, with 10 bases separating them. The CDR3 length is 14 residues.

The chain links TRBV20-1 to TRBJ2-7; the D gene is possibly TRBD1 (6 bases). V shed 7 bases and J shed 3 bases, with 10 bases lying between them. The CDR3 has 11 residues. Germline CDR1 is DFQATT and CDR2 is SNEGSKA (reference sequence). CDR3 amino acids: CSVAGDYEQYF. The CDR3 bases are TGCAGTGTCGCAGGGGACTACGAGCAGTACTTC.

This sequence joins TRBV28 and TRBJ1-5; D is possibly TRBD1 (5 bases). Germline assignment: CDR1 MDHEN and CDR2 SYDVKM. This CDR3 has 14 amino acids. Trimming removed 6 bases at V and 2 bases at J, with 11 bases between. The CDR3 is CASRGTPGNQPQHF. CDR3 nucleotide sequence: TGTGCCAGCAGGGGGACCCCCGGCAATCAGCCCCAGCATTTT.

This clonotype was detected only a few times. The chain is built from TRBV5-1 and TRBJ1-1; D gene unclear. This CDR3 comprises 14 residues. Trimming stripped 0 bases from V and 1 base from J, with 7 bases between. CDR1 and CDR2 from the germline V gene are SGHRS and YFSETQ. The CDR3 nucleotides read TGCGCCAGCAGCTTGGGGGCCCAGAACACTGAAGCTTTCTTT. Translation gives CASSLGAQNTEAFF.

V is TRBV7-2 and J is TRBJ2-7; no clear D. Between the trimmed V and J ends, which lost 4 bases and 3 bases, there was a span of 10 bases. The germline V gene encodes CDR1 SGHTA and CDR2 FQGNSA. The CDR3 spans 13 residues. The CDR3 loop is CASSSRSIYEQYF. The CDR3 DNA reads as TGTGCCAGCAGCTCCAGGAGCATCTACGAGCAGTACTTC.

This rearrangement joins TRBV6-5 to TRBJ2-3, with D possibly being TRBD2 (5 bases). Deletions cut 0 bases from V and 0 bases from J, with 10 bases between. Germline CDR1 MNHEY, CDR2 SVGAGI. The CDR3 extends over 16 amino acids. The CDR3 bases are TGTGCCAGCAGTTACTCTTCGGGGATGAGCACAGATACGCAGTATTTT. Residues: CASSYSSGMSTDTQYF.